Reported below is one T cell receptor beta chain. This sample stems from a study of blood T cell repertoires in COVID-19. Trimming stripped 2 bases from V and 0 bases from J, with 15 bases between. CDR3 length: 16 residues. Germline V lookup: CDR1 SGHDT, CDR2 YYEEEE. TCRdb's table, derived via immunoSEQ multiplex PCR, lists solely in-frame clones and lacks some. The table shows 9,500 to 15,000 clones, with roughly 90% occurring only once. This TCR was sampled from a man between 65 and 85 years old with active COVID-19. The chain is built from TRBV5-6 and TRBJ2-7; TRBD1 might be the D (6 bases). The sequencing input was peripheral blood. In DNA, the CDR3 is TGTGCCAGCAGCTTCCGGGCCAGGGGCAGCTCCTACGAGCAGTACTTC. It encodes CASSFRARGSSYEQYF.